This T cell receptor (beta chain) was found in a study of monozygotic twins with inflammatory bowel disease. Whole blood, unsorted for T cells, was the source of total RNA. Looked up from germline, CDR1 is LNHDA and CDR2 is SQIVND (reference sequence). This CDR3 spans 14 amino acids. Across eight separate reactions for each sample, cDNA was made. Template switching introduced UMIs that contain a 6-nucleotide sample barcode. One entry per CDR3 protein, without DNA, is what TCRdb gives after re-calling the 5' RACE reads. The sample includes 150,000 to 200,000 distinct CDR3 sequences. Note on this clonotype: No antigen is known for it.

General study results and limits: Nothing supported a single strong signal or clonotype that was associated with IBD.

The receptor was isolated from a human donor with ulcerative colitis or Crohn's disease, or a healthy co-twin of an affected twin (not recorded which). The chain has TRBV19 and TRBJ2-7; TCRdb picks TRBD1, but there is no DNA to check that call. The sample comprised blood. The CDR3 is CASSITPDGREQYF.